This TCR beta chain was recovered during a study of CD8 T cells in Susac syndrome. Sequencing of TCR beta, carried out with a high-throughput approach, was applied to CD8+ and CD4+ T cells from the blood. TEMRA cells underwent FACS enrichment and CD8+ and CD4+ T cells underwent negative isolation. Reverse transcription used roughly 0.45 to 1 ug RNA and random hexamers. Amplification of TCR beta CDR3 across 54 Vbeta and 13 Jbeta was performed with immunoSEQ multiplex PCR. TCRdb ran MiXCR on the immunoSEQ multiplex PCR reads and lists one entry per CDR3 protein. The data show about 400,000 distinct CDR3 sequences, more than 80% seen once. This CDR3 is 17 amino acids long. V dropped 2 bases and J dropped 5; count of bases not matched to a gene: 13. Germline V gene data show CDR1 as MGHRA and CDR2 as YSYEKL.

Sequencing used CD8+ T cells from PBMCs. V usage is TRBV4-1 and J usage is TRBJ2-7; 9 bases are a match to TRBD1. The sequence was obtained from a human donor with multiple sclerosis. CDR3 sequence reads: CASSQHRTGTGYNEQYF. Written as DNA, the CDR3 is TGCGCCAGCAGCCAACATCGCACCGGGACAGGGTACAACGAGCAGTACTTC.